This TCR beta chain was observed in a study of cytomegalovirus exposure and HLA in healthy donors. Study outcomes and limitations: Clonal expansion was found to be greater in HLA-associated TCR beta chains than in equally common others in a later analysis.

Germline CDR1 and CDR2: MNHNY and SVGAGI (reference sequence). This CDR3 contains 13 residues. The V end lost 0 bases, the J end lost 9 bases, and 9 bases lay between the germline ends. Concerning this clone: Its specificity is not known.

The PCR used 60 Vbeta and 13 Jbeta primers. Repertoires were generated with immunoSEQ multiplex PCR, while TCRdb's copy carries only in-frame clones and drops some. The repertoire includes roughly 200,000 clones, roughly 83% of them detected once, and 0.71% sits in the top ten. The chain combines TRBV6-6 with TRBJ2-1; TRBD2 is a possible D gene (5 bases). This sequence originates from a boy aged 2 to 10 in good health and CMV-seronegative. Source material: PBMCs. In DNA form, the CDR3 reads TGTGCCAGCAGTTACTCGACCCGGGGTGAGCAGTTCTTC. This encodes CASSYSTRGEQFF.